This TCR beta chain was identified in a study of tumor-infiltrating lymphocytes in primary liver carcinoma. The wider study: Patients were both men and women, whose ages ran from 30 to 69 years.

The source of the blood RNA was unsorted whole blood, and germline DNA was extracted as well. Roughly 4 milliliters of peripheral blood were collected before surgery. Germline lookup yields CDR1 SQVTM and CDR2 ANQGSEA. With 4 bases removed from V and 5 bases from J, the gap between germline ends came to 11 bases. There are 12 residues in the CDR3. Constant-region priming of roughly 500 ng total RNA yielded TCR beta cDNA. Libraries covering TCR beta were generated through three nested multiplex PCR rounds (using a slightly modified ARM-PCR). TRBV1-TRBV30 forward and Cbeta reverse primers drove the first two roughly 10-cycle rounds. TCRdb itself ran the multiplex PCR reads through MiXCR, one entry per CDR3 protein. The table includes fewer than 400,000 distinct CDR3 sequences, 50% to 75% detected once. About this clonotype: The CDR3 does not close with the conserved phenylalanine or tryptophan, likely indicating a read error.

The sequenced sample consisted of peripheral blood. The genes are TRBV29-1 and TRBJ1-1; the D gene is possibly TRBD1 (5 bases). This receptor was obtained from a woman in her twenties or thirties with primary liver carcinoma and hepatitis B virus infection. The CDR3 reads CSVAGRGTEAFS. Here the CDR3 DNA reads TGCAGCGTTGCGGGGCGTGGGACTGAAGCTTTCTCT.